The next 32 T cell receptor beta chains were all read from a single sample in a study of beta chain features in type 1 diabetes. General study results and limits: Patients with Type 1 diabetes showed moderately but significantly shorter TCRB CDR3s in all four CD4+ subsets.

All of the isolated RNA was reverse transcribed, so expressed TCRB transcripts were sequenced. Generated by immunoSEQ multiplex PCR, the TCRdb table keeps only in-frame clones and is missing some. The sample has under 300,000 clones, around 21% seen once; the top ten hold less than 0.035%. Antigen specificity for these receptors is unknown. Sequenced sample: naive CD4+ T cells from blood. These receptors were collected from a woman aged 35 to 49 with type 1 diabetes.

The chain employs TRBV5-1 and TRBJ2-7; TRBD1 might be the D (5 bases). The CDR3 has 13 amino acids. Trimming pared 0 bases from V and 2 bases from J, leaving 6 bases between. The V gene's germline CDR1 is SGHRS and CDR2 YFSETQ. Here the CDR3 reads CASSLEGTYEQYF. CDR3 in DNA: TGCGCCAGCAGCTTGGAGGGGACCTACGAGCAGTACTTC.

In its sample, this clone was seen a few times. The chain uses TRBV27 and TRBJ1-1; possible D gene TRBD1, 6 bases. The V end was cut by 5 bases, the J end by 1 base, with 14 bases between. Germline CDR1 is MNHEY and CDR2 is SMNVEV (reference sequence). This CDR3 has 15 residues. CDR3 sequence: CASSPHRDQNTEAFF. The CDR3 coding sequence is TGTGCCAGCAGTCCCCACAGGGACCAGAACACTGAAGCTTTCTTT.

The rearrangement uses TRBV28 and TRBJ2-3; D remains unclear. The V end lost 2 bases, the J end lost 2 bases, and 5 bases lay between the germline ends. Germline-derived CDR1 and CDR2 are MDHEN and SYDVKM. The CDR3 totals 13 residues. Written as DNA, the CDR3 is TGTGCCAGCAGTTTACCTAACACAGATACGCAGTATTTT. It codes for CASSLPNTDTQYF. The variable domain in full, with the rest retrieved from reference TRBV28 and TRBJ2-3, is DVKVTQSSRYLVKRTGEKVFLECVQDMDHENMFWYRQDPGLGLRLIYFSYDVKMKEKGDIPEGYSVSREKKERFSLILESASTNQTSMYLCASSLPNTDTQYFGPGTRLTVL.

The chain carries TRBV15 and TRBJ2-1; TRBD2 might be the D (7 bases). The CDR3 is 16 amino acids. V dropped 3 bases and J dropped 10 bases, with 22 bases sitting between them. CDR1 is LNHNV and CDR2 is YYDKDF in the germline V gene (reference sequence). For the CDR3, the DNA is TGTGCCACCAGCAGTCGAACAAGACCACAGGGAGGGGAGCAGTTCTTC. This encodes CATSSRTRPQGGEQFF. The complete variable domain, with remaining parts taken from reference TRBV15 and TRBJ2-1, reads DAMVIQNPRYQVTQFGKPVTLSCSQTLNHNVMYWYQQKSSQAPKLLFHYYDKDFNNEADTPDNFQSRRPNTSFCFLDIRSPGLGDTAMYLCATSSRTRPQGGEQFFGPGTRLTVL.

There are a few counts of this clone. This chain connects TRBV4-3 to TRBJ1-2, with D perhaps TRBD1 (6 bases). This CDR3 spans 13 amino acids. The germline gives CDR1 LGHNA, CDR2 YSLEER. Trimming pared 3 bases from V and 8 bases from J, leaving 13 bases between. CDR3 region: CASSQQQGWGYTF. The DNA of the CDR3 is TGCGCCAGCAGCCAGCAACAGGGATGGGGCTACACCTTC.

The V call is TRBV6-5, the J call TRBJ2-7; D perhaps matches TRBD1 (6 bases). The CDR3 is 15 amino acids. Germline CDR1 MNHEY, CDR2 SVGAGI. V lost 0 bases and J 2 bases, leaving 11 bases between the germline ends. The CDR3 region has the DNA TGTGCCAGCAGTTACTCGGGGACAAGTCCCTACGAGCAGTACTTC. As protein: CASSYSGTSPYEQYF.

The rearrangement joins TRBV28 to TRBJ2-7, with 9 bases identical to TRBD1. V shed 3 bases and J 5 bases; nucleotides not matched to a gene: 11. CDR1 is MDHEN, CDR2 SYDVKM, per germline. The CDR3 has 16 residues. The CDR3 here is CASSFPAGTGNHEQYF. CDR3 coding DNA: TGTGCCAGCAGTTTCCCGGCCGGGACAGGGAATCACGAGCAGTACTTC.

In its sample, this clone was seen a few times. V gene TRBV29-1 combines with J gene TRBJ1-5, with D unclear. CDR3 length: 13 residues. V gave up 5 bases and J gave up 4 bases, with 12 bases separating them. Per germline, CDR1 SQVTM and CDR2 ANQGSEA. The chain's CDR3 is CSVRWRQNQPQHF. CDR3 in DNA: TGCAGCGTTCGGTGGAGGCAAAATCAGCCCCAGCATTTT.

This clone was counted a few times. J is TRBJ2-7 and V is TRBV20-1, with a possible D match to TRBD2 (6 bases). V was shortened by 5 bases and J by 2 bases, with 7 bases between the two germline ends. The CDR3 has 11 amino acids. Per germline, CDR1 DFQATT and CDR2 SNEGSKA (reference sequence). This CDR3 reads CSARRAYEQYF. The CDR3 DNA reads TGCAGTGCTCGGAGGGCCTACGAGCAGTACTTC.

As DNA, the CDR3 is TGTGCCAGCAGCTCCTGGACAGGGCAGCCCCAGCATTTT. It encodes CASSSWTGQPQHF. The chain employs TRBV7-2 and TRBJ1-5, with TRBD1 matching 8 bases. This CDR3 has 13 amino acids. Trimming removed 4 bases from V and 7 bases from J; junction bases left unmatched: 3. Germline V gene data show CDR1 as SGHTA and CDR2 as FQGNSA. The full variable domain, in which reference TRBV7-2 and TRBJ1-5 provide the parts outside the CDR3, is GAGVSQSPSNKVTEKGKDVELRCDPISGHTALYWYRQSLGQGLEFLIYFQGNSAPDKSGLPSDRFSAERTGGSVSTLTIQRTQQEDSAVYLCASSSWTGQPQHFGDGTRLSIL.

This clone was counted only a few times. The V and J genes are TRBV7-2 and TRBJ2-3; D perhaps matches TRBD2 (5 bases). The CDR3 has 14 amino acids. Germline values: CDR1 SGHTA, CDR2 FQGNSA. Trimming pared 5 bases from V and 1 base from J, leaving 10 bases between. The CDR3 sequence is CASSLWTRTDTQYF. The CDR3 DNA reads TGTGCCAGCAGCCTCTGGACTCGCACAGATACGCAGTATTTT.

This clone was observed a handful of times. The chain carries TRBV29-1 and TRBJ2-7, with D possibly TRBD1 on 5 matching bases. V was shortened by 0 bases and J by 3 bases, with 15 bases between the two germline ends. The CDR3 length is 15 residues. Germline assignment: CDR1 SQVTM and CDR2 ANQGSEA. The DNA for the CDR3 is TGCAGCGTTGAAGATCGAAGGGGTCGTCTCTACGAGCAGTACTTC. This gives the protein CSVEDRRGRLYEQYF.

This clone was counted between two and nine times. This rearrangement joins TRBV19 to TRBJ1-2; 7 bases are shared with TRBD1. V lost 5 bases to trimming and J lost 6 bases; unmatched junction nucleotides: 9. CDR3 length: 14 amino acids. Germline V gives CDR1 LNHDA, CDR2 SQIVND (reference sequence). CDR3 protein: CASSPRQGTDGYTF. In nucleotides, the CDR3 is TGTGCCAGTAGTCCGAGACAGGGAACGGATGGCTACACCTTC. Drawing the rest from reference TRBV19 and TRBJ1-2, the complete variable domain is DGGITQSPKYLFRKEGQNVTLSCEQNLNHDAMYWYRQDPGQGLRLIYYSQIVNDFQKGDIAEGYSVSREKKESFPLTVTSAQKNPTAFYLCASSPRQGTDGYTFGSGTRLTVV.

The rearrangement links TRBV14 to TRBJ1-2, with a tentative D call TRBD1 (5 bases). The V end was cut by 5 bases, the J end by 2 bases, with 12 bases between. The CDR3 is 14 residues long. Per the germline V gene, CDR1 is SGHDN and CDR2 is FVKESK. CDR3 DNA sequence: TGTGCCAGCAGCGCGACGGAGGGGAACTATGGCTACACCTTC. It translates to CASSATEGNYGYTF. Complete variable domain (other parts from reference TRBV14 and TRBJ1-2): EAGVTQFPSHSVIEKGQTVTLRCDPISGHDNLYWYRRVMGKEIKFLLHFVKESKQDESGMPNNRFLAERTGGTYSTLKVQPAELEDSGVYFCASSATEGNYGYTFGSGTRLTVV.

The sample holds a few counts of this clone. This chain links TRBV6-5 with TRBJ1-6, with D possibly matching TRBD1 (6 bases). Germline CDR1 MNHEY, CDR2 SVGAGI. The CDR3 spans 13 residues. V dropped 6 bases and J dropped 4 bases, with 7 bases sitting between them. CDR3 amino acids: CASRDSYNSPLHF. The DNA of the CDR3 is TGTGCCAGCAGGGACAGTTATAATTCACCCCTCCACTTT.

There are a few counts of this clone. This rearrangement joins TRBV25-1 to TRBJ1-3, with D maybe TRBD1 (5 bases). CDR1 and CDR2 (germline): MGHDK, SYGVNS. This CDR3 is built from 14 residues. Trimming stripped 6 bases from V and 2 bases from J, with 11 bases between. DNA for the CDR3: TGTGCCAGCAGGGGGGGAGGCGCTGGAAACACCATATATTTT. Encoded protein: CASRGGGAGNTIYF.

This chain links TRBV27 with TRBJ2-1; 13 nucleotides line up with TRBD2. J lost 1 base, V lost 6 bases, and 0 bases had no gene match. CDR3 length: 15 amino acids. Germline V lookup: CDR1 MNHEY, CDR2 SMNVEV (reference sequence). The CDR3 loop is CASRLAGGSYNEQFF. The CDR3 nucleotides read TGTGCCAGCAGACTAGCGGGAGGGTCCTACAATGAGCAGTTCTTC.

The rearrangement joins TRBV29-1 to TRBJ2-1; a possible D gene is TRBD2 (7 bases). Trimming left V 3 bases short and J 9 bases short, with 18 bases between. Germline V gives CDR1 SQVTM, CDR2 ANQGSEA. This CDR3 contains 14 residues. The CDR3 reads CSVDAGASWSEQFF. The DNA of the CDR3 is TGCAGCGTTGATGCGGGGGCTTCTTGGAGTGAGCAGTTCTTC.

The table lists this clone with a few counts. Written as DNA, the CDR3 is TGTGCCAGCAGTGAACTCCCTCGGAGCGGCTACACCTTC. It specifies CASSELPRSGYTF. The chain couples TRBV2 to TRBJ1-2, with D uncertain. The V and J ends lost 2 bases and 8 bases respectively, with 12 bases between them. Germline CDR1 and CDR2: SNHLY and FYNNEI. This CDR3 contains 13 residues.

This clone has only a few counts. The V call is TRBV2, the J call TRBJ2-7, with 7 bases lining up with TRBD2. Germline CDR1 reads SNHLY; CDR2 reads FYNNEI. The CDR3 contains 12 residues. Germline trimming cut 4 bases from V and 6 bases from J; bases unmatched to any gene: 3. In DNA, the CDR3 is TGTGCCAGCAGTGTCTTAGCGGGCGAGCAGTACTTC. Its translation: CASSVLAGEQYF.

This clone was counted a few times. The J gene is TRBJ2-2, the V gene TRBV4-3; D unresolved. Trimming left V 0 bases short and J 1 base short, with 6 bases between. The CDR3 spans 15 residues. Germline V lookup: CDR1 LGHNA, CDR2 YSLEER. The CDR3 spells CASSQDPLNTGELFF. Here the CDR3 DNA reads TGCGCCAGCAGCCAAGATCCCCTGAACACCGGGGAGCTGTTTTTT.

This clone was seen a handful of times. This chain links TRBV25-1 with TRBJ2-7, with 7 bases identical to TRBD2. Germline V gene lookup returns CDR1 MGHDK and CDR2 SYGVNS. The V gene end was trimmed by 7 bases and the J gene end by 3 bases; junction bases not matched to a gene: 12. The CDR3 is 15 residues long. The CDR3 protein is CASTDSGGSGYEQYF. Written as DNA, the CDR3 is TGTGCCAGCACCGATTCGGGGGGTAGCGGCTACGAGCAGTACTTC.

There are a few counts of this clone. The chain employs TRBV19 and TRBJ2-1; D is undetermined. CDR1 LNHDA and CDR2 SQIVND come from the germline V gene (reference sequence). Trimming took off 3 bases at V and 0 bases at J, with 9 bases between the two ends. The CDR3 has 15 residues. The CDR3 region is CASSIAVTSYNEQFF. Here the CDR3 DNA reads TGTGCCAGTAGTATCGCGGTTACCTCCTACAATGAGCAGTTCTTC. The full variable domain, its missing parts supplied by reference TRBV19 and TRBJ2-1, is DGGITQSPKYLFRKEGQNVTLSCEQNLNHDAMYWYRQDPGQGLRLIYYSQIVNDFQKGDIAEGYSVSREKKESFPLTVTSAQKNPTAFYLCASSIAVTSYNEQFFGPGTRLTVL.

This clone has only a few counts. This chain links TRBV18 with TRBJ2-1; TRBD2 aligns across 10 bases. Germline CDR1 and CDR2: KGHSH and LQKENI. Losses at the gene ends were 3 bases for V and 6 bases for J; bases not matched to a gene: 5. There are 15 residues in the CDR3. Here the CDR3 DNA reads TGTGCCAGCTCACCTTCGGGACTAGCGATCAATGAGCAGTTCTTC. Translated: CASSPSGLAINEQFF.

The gene calls are TRBV10-3 and TRBJ2-7, with 9 nucleotides matching TRBD1. This CDR3 region has 15 residues. Germline V gene data show CDR1 as ENHRY and CDR2 as SYGVKD. The V segment lost 6 bases and the J segment 3 bases; nucleotides outside the gene matches: 9. For the CDR3, the DNA is TGTGCCATCAGCCCGACCGGGACAGGGAGCTACGAGCAGTACTTC. Amino acid sequence: CAISPTGTGSYEQYF.

The genes are TRBV7-2 and TRBJ2-1, with 7 bases identical to TRBD1. The V gene's germline CDR1 is SGHTA and CDR2 FQGNSA. Trimming cost V 5 bases and J 1 base; bases outside gene matches: 11. The CDR3 is 17 amino acids. CDR3 amino acids: CASSRGGQSLSYNEQFF. DNA for the CDR3: TGTGCCAGCAGCCGAGGGGGACAGTCCCTATCCTACAATGAGCAGTTCTTC.

This clone was observed a handful of times. This sequence joins TRBV5-4 and TRBJ2-1; perhaps TRBD2 as D (6 bases). CDR3 size: 16 residues. V dropped 4 bases and J dropped 6 bases, with 20 bases sitting between them. Germline V lookup: CDR1 SGHNT, CDR2 YYREEE (reference sequence). The CDR3 here is CASSRLGGGSPNEQFF. The CDR3 DNA sequence: TGTGCCAGCAGCCGCCTTGGTGGAGGGAGTCCCAATGAGCAGTTCTTC.

DNA of the CDR3: TGTGCCAGCAGCGCGCGACAGGGGGCCGGGGCCGAGCAGTACTTC. It is translated as CASSARQGAGAEQYF. The gene calls are TRBV7-2 and TRBJ2-7; 10 bases agree with TRBD1. With 5 bases clipped from V and 6 bases from J, the junction kept 10 bases outside the gene matches. Germline assignment: CDR1 SGHTA and CDR2 FQGNSA. The CDR3 loop spans 15 amino acids.

Note on this clone: A read error may produce the germline difference seen at one junction end. J is TRBJ2-2 and V is TRBV5-4; the D is unclear. There are 15 residues in the CDR3. Germline V gene data show CDR1 as SGHNT and CDR2 as YYREEE (reference sequence). CDR3 sequence: CASSQVNSYTGELFF. The DNA for the CDR3 is TGCGCCAGCAGCCAAGTCAACAGTTACACCGGGGAGCTGTTTTTT. The full variable domain, its missing parts supplied by reference TRBV5-4 and TRBJ2-2, is ETGVTQSPTHLIKTRGQQVTLRCSSQSGHNTVSWYQQALGQGPQFIFQYYREEENGRGNFPPRFSGLQFPNYSSELNVNALELDDSALYLCASSQVNSYTGELFFGEGSRLTVL.

The CDR3 sequence is CASSLSWQGLYEQYF. CDR3 bases: TGCGCCAGCAGCTTGAGTTGGCAGGGCCTCTACGAGCAGTACTTC. This chain links TRBV5-1 with TRBJ2-7, with D possibly TRBD1 on 5 matching bases. Germline V gene data show CDR1 as SGHRS and CDR2 as YFSETQ. With 1 base removed from V and 3 bases from J, the gap between germline ends came to 14 bases. The CDR3 totals 15 residues.

This clone was counted only a few times. The rearrangement links TRBV9 to TRBJ2-1; no firm D call. Germline values: CDR1 SGDLS, CDR2 YYNGEE. This CDR3 has 12 residues. The ends were cut back, 4 bases at V and 4 bases at J, with 6 bases in the middle. The CDR3 spells CASSSTYNEQFF. The CDR3 nucleotides are TGTGCCAGCAGCTCTACTTACAATGAGCAGTTCTTC. Filled out from reference TRBV9 and TRBJ2-1, the complete variable domain reads DSGVTQTPKHLITATGQRVTLRCSPRSGDLSVYWYQQSLDQGLQFLIQYYNGEERAKGNILERFSAQQFPDLHSELNLSSLELGDSALYFCASSSTYNEQFFGPGTRLTVL.

The rearrangement links TRBV9 to TRBJ1-1; 7 bases are a match to TRBD1. CDR1 is SGDLS, CDR2 YYNGEE, per germline. This CDR3 is 14 amino acids long. V lost 3 bases and J lost 1; bases outside the gene matches: 3. The CDR3 here is CASSAGDRNTEAFF. The CDR3 region has the DNA TGTGCCAGCAGCGCAGGGGACAGGAACACTGAAGCTTTCTTT.